This passage covers 16 T cell receptor beta chains from one sample sequenced in a study of blood T cell repertoires in COVID-19. Sequencing was performed with immunoSEQ multiplex PCR; in TCRdb, only in-frame clones are kept and a portion is missing. The table shows about 74,000 clones, with around 87% occurring only once. The sample comprised peripheral blood. The receptors originated from an elderly woman with active or convalescent COVID-19.

The sample holds one count of this clone. V is TRBV11-2 and J is TRBJ2-1; D remains ambiguous. CDR3 length: 13 amino acids. Trimming left V 2 bases short and J 6 bases short, with 8 bases between. The V gene's germline CDR1 is SGHAT and CDR2 FQNNGV. CDR3 sequence: CASSLYDSNEQFF. The CDR3 nucleotides read TGTGCCAGCAGCTTATACGACTCCAATGAGCAGTTCTTC.

The gene calls are TRBV7-2 and TRBJ2-3; 7 bases match TRBD1. This CDR3 region has 17 residues. From germline, CDR1 is SGHTA and CDR2 FQGNSA. V gave up 3 bases and J gave up 5 bases; unmatched junction bases: 14. CDR3 residues: CASSLGQSKRSGDTQYF. Written as DNA, the CDR3 is TGTGCCAGCAGCTTGGGACAGTCAAAACGAAGTGGAGATACGCAGTATTTT.

This clone came up a few times. This rearrangement joins TRBV28 to TRBJ1-4; 9 nucleotides match TRBD1. In germline, CDR1 is MDHEN, CDR2 SYDVKM. The CDR3 is 20 amino acids. The V gene end was trimmed by 7 bases and the J gene end by 2 bases; junction bases not matched to a gene: 20. CDR3 in DNA: TGTGCCAGCACTTTCTCGGGGACAGGGAATGGGTACGGGACTAATGAAAAACTGTTTTTT. Translated, it gives CASTFSGTGNGYGTNEKLFF.

This chain uses TRBV3-1 (or the pseudogene TRBV3-2) with TRBJ1-1, with a weak D call TRBD1 (5 bases). Per germline, CDR1 LGHDT and CDR2 YNNKEL (reference sequence). The CDR3 is 14 amino acids. Trimming cost V 0 bases and J 11 bases, with 16 bases left between them. CDR3 loop: CASSQDWRGTNAFF. DNA for the CDR3: TGTGCCAGCAGCCAAGATTGGCGGGGCACTAATGCTTTCTTT.

The CDR3: CASSPPTKRDRAGYTF. CDR3 DNA sequence: TGTGCCAGCAGCCCCCCTACCAAGCGGGACAGGGCTGGCTACACCTTC. The V call is TRBV14, the J call TRBJ1-2, with 9 bases matching TRBD1. J gave up 7 bases and V 4 bases, and 13 bases lay outside the gene matches. The CDR3 runs to 16 residues. Germline loops: CDR1 SGHDN, CDR2 FVKESK.

The chain carries TRBV11-2 and TRBJ2-2; tentative D call: TRBD2 (5 bases). The V end was cut by 5 bases, the J end by 3 bases, with 13 bases between. CDR3 length: 15 amino acids. Germline V gene data show CDR1 as SGHAT and CDR2 as FQNNGV. The CDR3 DNA reads as TGTGCCAGCAGCCCGAGCGGCCGGGACACCGGGGAGCTGTTTTTT. Its translation is CASSPSGRDTGELFF.

The chain combines TRBV5-4 with TRBJ1-3; perhaps TRBD1 as D (6 bases). The CDR3 is 14 residues long. CDR1 is SGHNT and CDR2 is YYREEE in the germline V gene (reference sequence). Trimming cost V 0 bases and J 2 bases, with 6 bases left between them. The DNA of the CDR3 is TGTGCCAGCAGCTTGGGACAGGCTGGAAACACCATATATTTT. This encodes CASSLGQAGNTIYF. Together with reference TRBV5-4 and TRBJ1-3, the CDR3 gives the full variable domain: ETGVTQSPTHLIKTRGQQVTLRCSSQSGHNTVSWYQQALGQGPQFIFQYYREEENGRGNFPPRFSGLQFPNYSSELNVNALELDDSALYLCASSLGQAGNTIYFGEGSWLTVV.

The rearrangement uses TRBV4-3 and TRBJ2-1, with TRBD1 matching over 8 bases. With V trimmed by 2 bases and J by 3 bases, 6 bases remained unmatched. The germline gives CDR1 LGHNA, CDR2 YSLEER. CDR3 size: 16 residues. This chain's CDR3 is CASSQKNRGVYNEQFF. For the CDR3, the DNA is TGCGCCAGCAGCCAAAAAAACAGGGGGGTCTACAATGAGCAGTTCTTC.

The chain employs TRBV7-3 and TRBJ2-3; D is perhaps TRBD2 (6 bases). CDR1 and CDR2 from the germline V gene are SGHTA and FQGTGA. The V gene lost 2 bases and the J gene lost 6 bases, with 15 bases spanning the gap. The CDR3 consists of 15 residues. CDR3 loop: CASSLVGGPTDTQYF. DNA of the CDR3: TGTGCCAGCAGCTTAGTCGGGGGACCTACTGATACGCAGTATTTT.

The rearrangement joins TRBV10-1 to TRBJ1-5, with D uncertain. Trimming pared 3 bases from V and 2 bases from J, leaving 11 bases between. Looked up from germline, CDR1 is WNHNN and CDR2 is SYGVQD (reference sequence). There are 15 residues in the CDR3. The CDR3 spells CASSDTGDCNQPQHF. The CDR3 bases are TGCGCCAGCAGTGACACTGGAGATTGCAATCAGCCCCAGCATTTT.

This rearrangement joins TRBV5-5 to TRBJ2-1; tentative D call: TRBD1 (5 bases). CDR3 length equals 18 residues. Trimming removed 0 bases from V and 0 bases from J, with 16 bases in between. Germline CDR1 is SGHKS and CDR2 is YYEKEE (reference sequence). The CDR3 sequence is CASSLVLVPGRSYNEQFF. CDR3 DNA: TGTGCCAGCAGCTTGGTCCTAGTCCCAGGGCGCTCCTACAATGAGCAGTTCTTC.

The chain is built from TRBV3-1 (or the pseudogene TRBV3-2) and TRBJ1-1; 11 bases line up with TRBD1. In germline, CDR1 is LGHDT, CDR2 YNNKEL (reference sequence). With 4 bases clipped from V and 7 bases from J, the junction kept 8 bases outside the gene matches. This CDR3 has 15 amino acids. The CDR3 here is CASSLGQGAKSEAFF. The DNA for the CDR3 is TGTGCCAGCAGCCTCGGACAGGGGGCGAAGAGTGAAGCTTTCTTT.

The rearrangement uses TRBV28 and TRBJ1-2; D is uncertain. The CDR3 is 13 amino acids. Looked up from germline, CDR1 is MDHEN and CDR2 is SYDVKM. Trimming stripped 5 bases from V and 4 bases from J, with 11 bases between. The CDR3: CASSPPGFYGYTF. CDR3 DNA: TGTGCCAGCAGTCCGCCGGGGTTCTATGGCTACACCTTC.

The genes are TRBV2 and TRBJ2-1, with 10 bases fitting TRBD1. CDR3 size: 15 residues. V dropped 7 bases and J dropped 3; count of bases not matched to a gene: 6. CDR1 and CDR2 (germline): SNHLY, FYNNEI. CDR3 sequence: CASMLRDRGYNEQFF. Here the CDR3 DNA reads TGTGCCAGCATGTTAAGGGACAGGGGCTACAATGAGCAGTTCTTC.

This chain joins TRBV19 and TRBJ1-5; D call uncertain. From germline, CDR1 is LNHDA and CDR2 SQIVND (reference sequence). The CDR3 runs 13 residues. Trimming shortened V by 4 bases and J by 4 bases, and 8 bases separated the two germline ends. Here the CDR3 DNA reads TGTGCCAGTAGTACCCAAACAAATCAGCCCCAGCATTTT. This encodes CASSTQTNQPQHF.

This chain links TRBV7-2 with TRBJ1-2, with no clear D. CDR1 and CDR2 (germline): SGHTA, FQGNSA. The CDR3 spans 14 residues. Trimming took 2 bases from V and 2 from J, leaving 9 bases between them. The CDR3 DNA sequence: TGTGCCAGCAGCTTATGGGCACCAAACTATGGCTACACCTTC. Encoded protein: CASSLWAPNYGYTF. The full variable domain, its missing parts supplied by reference TRBV7-2 and TRBJ1-2, is GAGVSQSPSNKVTEKGKDVELRCDPISGHTALYWYRQSLGQGLEFLIYFQGNSAPDKSGLPSDRFSAERTGGSVSTLTIQRTQQEDSAVYLCASSLWAPNYGYTFGSGTRLTVV.